One and the same sample provided the 9 T cell receptor beta chains below, sequenced in a study of T cell responses to AZD1222 COVID-19 vaccine. TCRdb keeps only in-frame clones here, not all; method: immunoSEQ multiplex PCR. The sample includes about 44,000 clones, 83% of them seen just once. The source was peripheral blood, collected on day 0 of AZD1222 vaccination. These receptors originate from an adult in good health.

This clone was recorded a few times. The rearrangement uses TRBV7-8 and TRBJ2-1; D gene uncertain. V lost 5 bases, J lost 6 bases, and 14 bases lay in between. CDR3 size: 14 residues. Germline assignment: CDR1 SGHVS and CDR2 FQNEAQ. As DNA, the CDR3 is TGTGCCAGCAGCGAGGTAGGTCGTCTCAATGAGCAGTTCTTC. Its translation is CASSEVGRLNEQFF. The full variable domain, with the rest looked up from reference TRBV7-8 and TRBJ2-1, is GAGVSQSPRYKVAKRGQDVALRCDPISGHVSLFWYQQALGQGPEFLTYFQNEAQLDKSGLPSDRFFAERPEGSVSTLKIQRTQQEDSAVYLCASSEVGRLNEQFFGPGTRLTVL.

The J gene is TRBJ1-6, the V gene TRBV11-1, with 9 bases fitting TRBD1. The CDR3 is made up of 15 amino acids. Trimming cost V 5 bases and J 10 bases; bases outside gene matches: 9. From germline, CDR1 is SGHAT and CDR2 FQDESV (reference sequence). Written as DNA, the CDR3 is TGTGCCAGCAGCATACCGGGACAGGGCGGATCACCCCTCCACTTT. This sequence encodes CASSIPGQGGSPLHF.

The chain joins TRBV7-8 to TRBJ2-1; TRBD2 matches 10 bases. With V trimmed by 2 bases and J by 6 bases, 4 bases remained unmatched. From germline, CDR1 is SGHVS and CDR2 FQNEAQ. This CDR3 region has 15 residues. The CDR3 DNA reads TGTGCCAGCAGCTTATATCAGCGGGAGGGCAATGAGCAGTTCTTC. It is translated as CASSLYQREGNEQFF.

The rearrangement uses TRBV24-1 and TRBJ2-7; the D is unclear. The CDR3 runs 14 residues. Germline V gene lookup returns CDR1 KGHDR and CDR2 SFDVKD. The V end was cut by 3 bases, the J end by 2 bases, with 10 bases between. This CDR3 is CATSDLRPTYEQYF. The CDR3 DNA sequence: TGTGCCACCAGTGATCTCCGGCCAACCTACGAGCAGTACTTC.

The CDR3: CAWGQEKLFF. The CDR3 nucleotides are TGTGCCTGGGGGCAGGAAAAACTGTTTTTT. The chain combines TRBV30 with TRBJ1-4; no clear D gene. The length of the CDR3 is 10 residues. V was trimmed by 5 bases and J by 8 bases, leaving 6 bases between them. Per the germline V gene, CDR1 is GTSNPN and CDR2 is SVGIG (reference sequence). The variable domain in full, with the rest retrieved from reference TRBV30 and TRBJ1-4, is SQTIHQWPATLVQPVGSPLSLECTVEGTSNPNLYWYRQAAGRGLQLLFYSVGIGQISSEVPQNLSASRPQDRQFILSSKKLLLSDSGFYLCAWGQEKLFFGSGTQLSVL.

V gene TRBV3-1 (or the pseudogene TRBV3-2) combines with J gene TRBJ2-4; TRBD1 agrees at 8 bases. The trim removed 0 bases at V and 6 bases at J, leaving 4 bases unmatched. CDR1 and CDR2 (germline): LGHDT, YNNKEL (reference sequence). CDR3 length: 15 residues. Written as DNA, the CDR3 is TGTGCCAGCAGCCAAGAGTTGACAGGGGCAAACATTCAGTACTTC. Translated: CASSQELTGANIQYF.

V and J are TRBV19 and TRBJ2-5; perhaps TRBD1 as D (6 bases). Trimming pared 6 bases from V and 4 bases from J, leaving 18 bases between. CDR3 size: 15 residues. The germline V gene has CDR1 LNHDA and CDR2 SQIVND (reference sequence). Here the CDR3 reads CASSNRPGVVETQYF. DNA for the CDR3: TGTGCCAGTAGCAACAGGCCAGGGGTGGTAGAGACCCAGTACTTC.

This clone was seen a single time. The chain recombines TRBV5-1 with TRBJ1-2; 7 positions agree with TRBD1. In germline, CDR1 is SGHRS, CDR2 YFSETQ. The ends lost 3 bases at V and 5 bases at J; junction bases unmatched: 10. The CDR3 extends over 15 amino acids. The CDR3 protein is CASSSQGGAGYGYTF. The CDR3 nucleotides are TGCGCCAGCAGCTCCCAGGGGGGGGCTGGGTATGGCTACACCTTC.

This chain joins TRBV18 and TRBJ1-2; D ambiguous. CDR1 is KGHSH, CDR2 LQKENI, per germline. This CDR3 spans 13 amino acids. Between the trimmed V and J ends, which lost 0 bases and 4 bases, there was a span of 6 bases. The CDR3 is CASSPPGFYGYTF. The CDR3 DNA sequence: TGTGCCAGCTCACCACCCGGATTCTATGGCTACACCTTC. Together with reference TRBV18 and TRBJ1-2, the CDR3 gives the full variable domain: NAGVMQNPRHLVRRRGQEARLRCSPMKGHSHVYWYRQLPEEGLKFMVYLQKENIIDESGMPKERFSAEFPKEGPSILRIQQVVRGDSAAYFCASSPPGFYGYTFGSGTRLTVV.